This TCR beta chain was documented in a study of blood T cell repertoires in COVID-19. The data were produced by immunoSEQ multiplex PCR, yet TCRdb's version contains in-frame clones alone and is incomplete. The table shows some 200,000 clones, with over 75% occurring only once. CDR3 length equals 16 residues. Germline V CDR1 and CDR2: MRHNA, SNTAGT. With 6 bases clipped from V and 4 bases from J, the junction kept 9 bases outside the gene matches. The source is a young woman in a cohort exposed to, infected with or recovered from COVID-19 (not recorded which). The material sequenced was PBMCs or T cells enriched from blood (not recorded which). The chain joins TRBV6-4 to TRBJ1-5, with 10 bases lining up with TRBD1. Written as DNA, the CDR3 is TGTGCCAGCAGAGAAGACAGGGGGCGCGGAAATCAGCCCCAGCATTTT. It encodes CASREDRGRGNQPQHF.